This paragraph covers one TCR beta chain sequence. Original processing notes: Quantification of nucleated cells was approximated via reference gene primer amplification. TCRdb's copy holds only in-frame clones and misses some; the assay was immunoSEQ multiplex PCR. The V and J calls and the clone size are those of that table, but D and trimming were determined from the DNA. This table has around 190,000 clones, around four fifths appearing once. This record comes from a study of blood T cell repertoires in COVID-19. At the level of the study: Some COVID-19 samples were acute and others convalescent; all came from the United States, Italy and Spain.

V was pared by 3 bases and J by 4 bases, with 12 bases between. This CDR3 is built from 14 residues. In germline, CDR1 is LNHDA, CDR2 SQIVND (reference sequence). The receptor comes from a woman aged 70-85 years with COVID-19, enrolled during active disease. The J gene is TRBJ1-1, the V gene TRBV19, with D possibly TRBD1 on 5 matching bases. Material: peripheral blood. The DNA of the CDR3 is TGTGCCAGTAGTATCTCAGGGCTGGGCACTGAAGCTTTCTTT. Translation gives CASSISGLGTEAFF.